These 20 T cell receptor beta chains share one sample of origin, sequenced in a study of regulatory T cells in long-lasting Graves disease. Time point meaning: newly diagnosed GD, antithyroid drugs for less than 3 months. PBMCs provided the RNA from which the TCR library was made. In building TCR beta libraries, iRepertoire HTBI primers were used together with Arm-PCR of CDR3 regions. MiXCR was run by TCRdb on the multiplex PCR reads, yielding one entry per CDR3 protein. The sample consists of 550,000 to 650,000 distinct CDR3 sequences, roughly a sixth of them appearing once. Another study also made use of these data, one on T cells in Graves' hyperthyroidism and ophthalmopathy.

The sequencing here drew on peripheral blood mononuclear cells (PBMCs), taken at new diagnosis, from a patient treated with antithyroid drugs. The source of these receptors is a man aged 18 to 29 with Graves disease.

This clonotype was counted between two and nine times. This chain uses TRBV3-1 with TRBJ2-1, with 9 bases identical to TRBD1. V lost 3 bases, J lost 0 bases, and 3 bases stayed unmatched. CDR1 and CDR2 (germline): LGHDT, YNNKEL (reference sequence). This CDR3 is built from 16 residues. The CDR3 DNA reads as TGTGCCAGCAGCCAGGGACAGGGTTCCTCCTACAATGAGCAGTTCTTC. Encoded protein: CASSQGQGSSYNEQFF.

This clonotype was detected ten times or more. The rearrangement links TRBV10-2 to TRBJ2-2; tentatively, D is TRBD2 (6 bases). This CDR3 is built from 14 residues. With 6 bases removed from V and 4 bases from J, the gap between germline ends came to 12 bases. The germline CDR1 and CDR2 sequences are WSHSY and SAAADI. The CDR3 region has the DNA TGCGCCAGCAGGGTACAGGAGGGCACCGGGGAGCTGTTTTTT. It yields the protein CASRVQEGTGELFF.

This clonotype was detected only a few times. The chain couples TRBV4-1 to TRBJ1-5; weak D call: TRBD1 (5 bases). Per the germline V gene, CDR1 is MGHRA and CDR2 is YSYEKL. V was clipped by 1 base and J by 4 bases, with 11 bases between them. The CDR3 is 15 amino acids. CDR3 DNA: TGCGCCAGCAGCCAAGGGACACCGACTAATCAGCCCCAGCATTTT. Its protein is CASSQGTPTNQPQHF.

This clonotype was seen ten or more times. The chain employs TRBV12-3 or TRBV12-4 and TRBJ2-4; D gene uncertain. The CDR3 totals 12 residues. Between the trimmed V and J ends, which lost 5 bases and 12 bases, there was a span of 14 bases. The CDR3 here is CASSPSQRPQYF. The DNA of the CDR3 is TGTGCCAGCAGTCCCTCGCAGCGCCCTCAGTACTTC.

The chain uses TRBV18 and TRBJ2-2; 10 nucleotides line up with TRBD1. J lost 6 bases, V lost 3 bases, and 7 bases had no gene match. This CDR3 comprises 16 residues. In germline, CDR1 is KGHSH, CDR2 LQKENI. CDR3 coding DNA: TGTGCCAGCTCACCGTCCGGGACAGGGGTGGCCGGGGAGCTGTTTTTT. It yields the protein CASSPSGTGVAGELFF.

With regard to this clonotype: At one of its ends the junction is not consistent with the germline gene, which may arise from a read error. The chain uses TRBV28 and TRBJ2-7; D is possibly TRBD2 (6 bases). This CDR3 is built from 12 residues. Germline V CDR1 and CDR2: MDHEN, SYDVKM. CDR3 DNA: TGTGCCAGCAGTTTGGGACTCTACGGGCAGTACTTC. This sequence encodes CASSLGLYGQYF.

This clonotype has a count of ten or more. The chain links TRBV3-1 to TRBJ2-3, with 10 bases fitting TRBD2. With V trimmed by 1 base and J by 3 bases, 4 bases remained unmatched. Germline V gene sequence: CDR1 LGHDT, CDR2 YNNKEL (reference sequence). CDR3 size: 16 residues. DNA for the CDR3: TGTGCCAGCAGCCAAGGAAGGACTAGCGGAACAGATACGCAGTATTTT. It yields the protein CASSQGRTSGTDTQYF.

At least ten counts were recorded for this clonotype. The chain links TRBV27 to TRBJ2-5; 11 bases align to TRBD1. CDR3 length: 15 amino acids. V trimming: 6 bases; J trimming: 4 bases; junction bases outside the gene matches: 7. The germline V gene has CDR1 MNHEY and CDR2 SMNVEV (reference sequence). CDR3 DNA: TGTGCCAGCAGCCACCGGGACAGGGGGTTAGAGACCCAGTACTTC. Residues: CASSHRDRGLETQYF.

This clonotype was seen a single time. The CDR3 DNA follows: TGTGCCAGCAGTTACTCGCGGCAGGGGGAGCTGTTTTTT. Amino acid sequence: CASSYSRQGELFF. J is TRBJ2-2 and V is TRBV6-5; the D is unclear. V lost 0 bases and J 8 bases, leaving 7 bases between the germline ends. The CDR3 sequence is 13 residues long. Germline V gene lookup returns CDR1 MNHEY and CDR2 SVGAGI.

This clonotype was seen a few times. The chain joins TRBV5-1 to TRBJ1-5, with a possible D match to TRBD1 (5 bases). Germline values: CDR1 SGHRS, CDR2 YFSETQ. CDR3 length equals 14 residues. Trimming removed 4 bases from V and 6 bases from J, with 14 bases in between. The CDR3 nucleotides are TGCGCCAGCAGCCCTAGAGAAGGGACTCAGCCCCAGCATTTT. Translated, it gives CASSPREGTQPQHF.

This clonotype was recorded many times. This chain connects TRBV6-1 to TRBJ2-7, with unresolved D. The CDR3 has 17 amino acids. Germline V gives CDR1 MNHNS, CDR2 SASEGT. The V end lost 6 bases, the J end lost 0 bases, and 21 bases lay between the germline ends. CDR3 region: CASRPFHRLFSSYEQYF. In DNA form, the CDR3 reads TGTGCCAGCAGACCCTTTCATCGACTCTTTAGCTCCTACGAGCAGTACTTC.

Many counts were recorded for this clonotype. The rearrangement uses TRBV7-2 and TRBJ2-1; TRBD1 agrees at 8 bases. The CDR3 runs to 18 residues. The V segment lost 5 bases and the J segment 4 bases; nucleotides outside the gene matches: 16. CDR1 is SGHTA and CDR2 is FQGNSA in the germline V gene. CDR3 protein: CASSRTGIGTGVYNEQFF. CDR3 bases: TGTGCCAGCAGCCGCACTGGAATAGGGACAGGAGTGTACAATGAGCAGTTCTTC.

This clonotype was observed a few times. The chain uses TRBV6-7 and TRBJ2-3; 8 bases fit TRBD2. TRBV6-7 is flagged as an ORF with uncertain function. The CDR3 sequence is 15 residues long. Trimming cost V 7 bases and J 6 bases; bases outside gene matches: 12. The CDR3 region is CASNLAGLSGDTQYF. The CDR3 nucleotides are TGTGCCAGCAACTTAGCGGGGCTGAGTGGGGATACGCAGTATTTT.

The chain couples TRBV4-2 to TRBJ2-7; 11 bases line up with TRBD2. The V segment lost 4 bases and the J segment 0 bases; nucleotides outside the gene matches: 11. The CDR3 loop spans 18 amino acids. CDR1 is LGHNA and CDR2 is YNFKEQ in the germline V gene. CDR3 DNA: TGTGCCAGCAGCCCCCGGGGTAGCGGGAGGGAAAGCTCCTACGAGCAGTACTTC. Encoded protein: CASSPRGSGRESSYEQYF.

The V call is TRBV19, the J call TRBJ2-7, with 7 bases that match TRBD2. Germline lookup yields CDR1 LNHDA and CDR2 SQIVND (reference sequence). V shed 10 bases and J 2 bases; nucleotides not matched to a gene: 14. The CDR3 covers 15 residues. In DNA, the CDR3 is TGTGCCACCACCCCTCGGCTAGCGGAGGCCTACGAGCAGTACTTC. Its protein product is CATTPRLAEAYEQYF.

This chain links TRBV2 with TRBJ2-1, with 8 bases identical to TRBD1. The CDR3 loop spans 16 amino acids. V shed 11 bases, J shed 2 bases, and the junction held 14 bases outside the gene matches. Germline CDR1 is SNHLY and CDR2 is FYNNEI. The CDR3 DNA is TGTGCCGCCTCACCCTCGGACAGGGTAACCTACAATGAGCAGTTCTTC. The encoded protein is CAASPSDRVTYNEQFF.

In its sample, this clonotype was seen many times. V gene TRBV5-1 combines with J gene TRBJ2-7; tentative D call: TRBD1 (5 bases). CDR3 length: 13 residues. Germline values: CDR1 SGHRS, CDR2 YFSETQ. V lost 4 bases, J lost 7 bases, and 15 bases lay in between. The CDR3 DNA reads as TGCGCCAGCAGCCCAGGAAGGGGTCGAGAGCAGTACTTC. This translates into CASSPGRGREQYF.

The chain joins TRBV13 to TRBJ1-2, with 8 bases that match TRBD1. J gave up 4 bases and V 4 bases, and 5 bases lay outside the gene matches. This CDR3 comprises 14 residues. In germline, CDR1 is PRHDT, CDR2 FYEKMQ (reference sequence). CDR3 amino acids: CASSYPGGAYGYTF. The CDR3 nucleotides read TGTGCCAGCAGCTACCCAGGGGGCGCCTATGGCTACACCTTC.

This clonotype showed up just a few times. The V and J genes are TRBV4-1 and TRBJ1-5; D is uncertain. Trimming removed 0 bases at V and 1 base at J, with 10 bases between. The CDR3 runs 16 residues. From germline, CDR1 is MGHRA and CDR2 YSYEKL. The CDR3 bases are TGCGCCAGCAGCCAAGAGCAGAGTGGAAGCAATCAGCCCCAGCATTTT. The encoded protein is CASSQEQSGSNQPQHF.

The chain links TRBV16 to TRBJ1-2; D is unresolved. Germline CDR1 KGHSY, CDR2 FQNENV. The V gene lost 4 bases and the J gene lost 8 bases, with 8 bases spanning the gap. The CDR3 consists of 11 residues. The CDR3: CASSPREGYTF. The CDR3 DNA reads TGTGCCAGCAGCCCTAGAGAGGGCTACACCTTC.